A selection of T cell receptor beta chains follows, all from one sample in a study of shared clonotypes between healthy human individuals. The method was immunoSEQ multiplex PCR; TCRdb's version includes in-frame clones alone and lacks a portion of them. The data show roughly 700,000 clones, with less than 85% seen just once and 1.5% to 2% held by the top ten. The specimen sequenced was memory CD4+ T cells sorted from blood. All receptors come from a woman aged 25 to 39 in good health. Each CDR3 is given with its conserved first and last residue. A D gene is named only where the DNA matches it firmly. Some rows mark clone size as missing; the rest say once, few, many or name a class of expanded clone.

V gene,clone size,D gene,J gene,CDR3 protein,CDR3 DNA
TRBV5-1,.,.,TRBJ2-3,CASSLAVLITDTQYF,TGCGCCAGCAGCTTGGCCGTCTTGATAACAGATACGCAGTATTTT
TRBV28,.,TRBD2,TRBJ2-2,CASSPWTSGSGGELFF,TGTGCCAGCAGTCCCTGGACTAGCGGGAGTGGCGGGGAGCTGTTTTTT
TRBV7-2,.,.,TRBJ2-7,CASSSGTKGYEQYF,TGTGCCAGCAGCTCCGGGACGAAAGGCTACGAGCAGTACTTC
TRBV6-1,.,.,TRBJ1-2,CASSDLQHYGYTF,TGTGCCAGCAGTGATTTACAGCATTATGGCTACACCTTC
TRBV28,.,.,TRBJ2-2,CASSAPGELFF,TGTGCCAGCAGCGCCCCCGGGGAGCTGTTTTTT
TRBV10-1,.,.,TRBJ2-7,CASSDPGGNDGAITQYF,TGCGCCAGCAGTGACCCCGGAGGGAATGACGGGGCCATTACTCAGTACTTC
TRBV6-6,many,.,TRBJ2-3,CASTGRGTDTQYF,TGTGCCAGCACGGGCAGGGGCACAGATACGCAGTATTTT
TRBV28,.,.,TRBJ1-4,CASSTLGGATNEKLFF,TGTGCCAGCAGTACCTTGGGAGGGGCAACTAATGAAAAACTGTTTTTT
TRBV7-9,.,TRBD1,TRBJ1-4,CASSLVQGGGDEKLFF,TGTGCCAGCAGCTTAGTTCAGGGGGGAGGCGATGAAAAACTGTTTTTT
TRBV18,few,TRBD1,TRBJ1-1,CASSRAPGQLMNTEAFF,TGTGCCAGCTCACGAGCCCCGGGACAGCTGATGAACACTGAAGCTTTCTTT
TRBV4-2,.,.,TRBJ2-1,CASSLLSYTEQFF,TGTGCCAGCAGCTTATTGTCCTATACTGAGCAGTTCTTC
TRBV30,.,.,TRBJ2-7,CAGGHPTYEQYF,TGTGCTGGCGGGCACCCTACCTACGAGCAGTACTTC
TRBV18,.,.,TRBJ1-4,CASSRSPNEKLFF,TGTGCCAGCTCACGATCCCCAAATGAAAAACTGTTTTTT
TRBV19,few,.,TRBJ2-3,CASSKSGGGLPDTQYF,TGTGCCAGTAGTAAATCAGGGGGGGGTCTTCCAGATACGCAGTATTTT
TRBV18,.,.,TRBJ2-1,CASSPNGDSYNEQFF,TGTGCCAGCTCACCAAATGGAGACTCCTACAATGAGCAGTTCTTC